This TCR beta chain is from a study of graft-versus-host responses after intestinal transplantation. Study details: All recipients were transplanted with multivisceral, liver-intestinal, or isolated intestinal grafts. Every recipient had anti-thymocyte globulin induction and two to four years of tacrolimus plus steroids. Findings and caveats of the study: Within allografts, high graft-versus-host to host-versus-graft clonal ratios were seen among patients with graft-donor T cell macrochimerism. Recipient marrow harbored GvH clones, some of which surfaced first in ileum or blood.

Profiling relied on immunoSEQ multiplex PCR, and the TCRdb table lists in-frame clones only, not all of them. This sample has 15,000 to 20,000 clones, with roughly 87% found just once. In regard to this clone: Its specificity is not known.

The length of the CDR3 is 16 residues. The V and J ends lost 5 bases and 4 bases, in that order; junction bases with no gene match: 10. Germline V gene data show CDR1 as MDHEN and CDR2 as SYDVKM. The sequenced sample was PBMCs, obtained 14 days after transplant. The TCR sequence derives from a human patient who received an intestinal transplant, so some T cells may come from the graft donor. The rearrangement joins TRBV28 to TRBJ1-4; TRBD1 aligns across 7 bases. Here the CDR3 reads CASSPRGMGHNEKLFF. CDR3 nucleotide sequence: TGTGCCAGCAGTCCCAGGGGGATGGGACATAATGAAAAACTGTTTTTT.